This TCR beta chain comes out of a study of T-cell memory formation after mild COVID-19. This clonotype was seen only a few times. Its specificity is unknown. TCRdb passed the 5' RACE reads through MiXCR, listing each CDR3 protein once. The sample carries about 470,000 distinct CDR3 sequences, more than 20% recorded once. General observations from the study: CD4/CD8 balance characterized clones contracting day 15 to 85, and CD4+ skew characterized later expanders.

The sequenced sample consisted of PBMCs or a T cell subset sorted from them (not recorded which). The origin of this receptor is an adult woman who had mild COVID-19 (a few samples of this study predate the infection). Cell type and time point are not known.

Here the CDR3 DNA reads TGCGCCAGCAGTCAATCGGCAACCCTCTCTGGGGCCAACGTCCTGACTTTC. This gives the protein CASSQSATLSGANVLTF. The V call is TRBV23-1, the J call TRBJ2-6, with D uncertain. TRBV23-1 falls under the ORF class, with uncertain function. Trimming shortened V by 0 bases and J by 0 bases, and 9 bases separated the two germline ends. The CDR3 is made up of 17 amino acids.